This TCR beta chain was obtained from a study of T cells expressing NK-cell markers. Across the whole study: Sorted CD3+CD56-NKG2C+, CD3+CD56+NKG2C+ and CD3+CD56+NKG2C- T cells supplied the TCR beta repertoires. Findings of the study overall: One observes that, in a handful of donors, these clonotypes were also the leading ones within the CD3+CD56-NKG2C+ fraction.

On this clonotype: Its matching antigen is unknown.

The CDR3 sequence is 12 residues long. TCR beta libraries carry UMIs added by 5'RACE template switching. TCRdb reanalyzed the 5' RACE reads and collapses them to one entry per CDR3 protein, without DNA. The specimen's table records over 200,000 distinct CDR3 sequences. The receptor comes from a man younger than 30 in good health. J is TRBJ1-6 and V is TRBV12-3 or TRBV12-4. Material for sequencing was blood T cells: a sorted CD56 or NKG2C T cell subset, CD4+ or CD8+ T cells, or bulk PBMC T cells (not recorded which). The chain's CDR3 is CATQRDDSPLHF.